This T cell receptor beta chain came from a study of blood T cell repertoires in COVID-19. Study background: The United States, Italy and Spain provided the acute and convalescent COVID-19 samples. T cells, B-cell-depleted T cells, or PBMCs provided the cDNA or gDNA that served as material.

Germline V CDR1 and CDR2: SGHKS, YYEKEE (reference sequence). Between the trimmed V and J ends, which lost 4 bases and 2 bases, there was a span of 22 bases. The CDR3 has 18 amino acids. As originally analysed: Amplification from reference gene primers served as the basis for estimated nucleated cell counts. Produced via immunoSEQ multiplex PCR; TCRdb's table is partial and in-frame only. That table supplies the V and J calls and clone size; D and trimming were determined from the DNA. In the table there are roughly 72,000 clones, about 88% of which are singletons. The source material was peripheral blood. This chain links TRBV5-5 with TRBJ1-5; possible D gene TRBD1, 6 bases. The receptor comes from a human donor in a cohort sampled during active COVID-19. In DNA form, the CDR3 reads TGTGCCAGCAGCCCTCGCCCTGCGGGGGGCGAGGGCAATCAGCCCCAGCATTTT. Protein product: CASSPRPAGGEGNQPQHF.